This TCR beta chain stems from a study of T cells in Graves' hyperthyroidism and ophthalmopathy. Study-level results: Blood also held most thyroid clonotypes expanded beyond 0.001.

TCR beta CDR3 regions were amplified from RNA. The study used the HTBI primer set for a first-round RT-PCR of the TCR CDR3. TCRdb reanalysed the multiplex PCR reads using MiXCR and keeps one entry per CDR3 protein. The data contain fewer than 350,000 distinct CDR3 sequences, 13% of them singletons. The length of the CDR3 is 12 residues. The trim removed 6 bases at V and 5 bases at J, leaving 4 bases unmatched. Per germline, CDR1 KGHSH and CDR2 LQKENI. This clonotype was seen ten or more times. Its antigen is not identified. V usage is TRBV18 and J usage is TRBJ2-7, with 7 nucleotides matching TRBD1. Sequencing was performed on blood. The sequence was obtained from a woman aged 30 to 39 with Graves' hyperthyroidism that later progressed to Graves' ophthalmopathy. The CDR3 spells CASSHGTDEQYF. CDR3 sequence (DNA): TGTGCCAGCTCGCACGGGACAGACGAGCAGTACTTC.